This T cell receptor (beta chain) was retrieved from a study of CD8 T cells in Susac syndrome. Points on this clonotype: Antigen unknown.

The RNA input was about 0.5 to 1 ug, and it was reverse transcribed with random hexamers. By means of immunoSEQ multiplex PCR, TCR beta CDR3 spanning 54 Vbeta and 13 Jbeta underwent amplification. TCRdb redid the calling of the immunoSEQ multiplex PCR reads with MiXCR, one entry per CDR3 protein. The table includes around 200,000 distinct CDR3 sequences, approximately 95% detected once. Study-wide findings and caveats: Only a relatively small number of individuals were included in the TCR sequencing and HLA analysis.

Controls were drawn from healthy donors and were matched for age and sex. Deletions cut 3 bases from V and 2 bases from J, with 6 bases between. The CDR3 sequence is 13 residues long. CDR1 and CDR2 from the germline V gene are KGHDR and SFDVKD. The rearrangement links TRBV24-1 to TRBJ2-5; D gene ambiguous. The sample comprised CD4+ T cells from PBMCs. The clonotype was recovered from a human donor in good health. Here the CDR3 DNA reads TGTGCCACCAGTGATCCCGCTCAAGAGACCCAGTACTTC. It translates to CATSDPAQETQYF.